This TCR beta chain was profiled in a study of T cells in tuberculosis. Time point denoted: new active TB diagnosis, blood taken before or within 7 days of starting treatment. CDR3 length: 14 amino acids. Germline CDR1 SGHRS, CDR2 YFSETQ. V dropped 1 base and J dropped 6 bases, with 11 bases sitting between them. Only in-frame clones appear in the TCRdb table, and some are missing; sequencing was by immunoSEQ multiplex PCR. The repertoire holds tens of thousands of clones, with around 85% as singletons. The rearrangement joins TRBV5-1 to TRBJ1-3; D is perhaps TRBD1 (6 bases). This TCR came from an adult with tuberculosis. This specimen consisted of PBMCs, obtained at tuberculosis diagnosis. The CDR3 coding sequence is TGCGCCAGCAGCTTGTGGACAGAGGCAAACACCATATATTTT. Its protein is CASSLWTEANTIYF.